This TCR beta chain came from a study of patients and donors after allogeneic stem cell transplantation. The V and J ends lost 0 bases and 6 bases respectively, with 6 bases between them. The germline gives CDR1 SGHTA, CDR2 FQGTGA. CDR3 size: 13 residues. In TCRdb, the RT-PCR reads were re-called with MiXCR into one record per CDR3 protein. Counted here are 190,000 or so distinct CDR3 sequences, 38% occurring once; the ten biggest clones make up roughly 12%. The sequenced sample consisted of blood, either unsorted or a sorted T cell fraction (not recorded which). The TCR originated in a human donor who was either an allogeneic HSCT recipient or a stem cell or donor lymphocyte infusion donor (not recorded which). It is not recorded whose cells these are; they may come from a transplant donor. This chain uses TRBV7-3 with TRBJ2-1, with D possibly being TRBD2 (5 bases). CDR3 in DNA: TGTGCCAGCAGCTTAACGGGGAGCAATGAGCAGTTCTTC. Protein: CASSLTGSNEQFF.